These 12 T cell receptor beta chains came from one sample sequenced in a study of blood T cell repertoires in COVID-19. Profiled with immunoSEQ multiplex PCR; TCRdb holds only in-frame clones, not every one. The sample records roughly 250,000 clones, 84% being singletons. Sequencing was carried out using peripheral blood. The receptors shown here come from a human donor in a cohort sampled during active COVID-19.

The CDR3 region has the DNA TGTGCCATCAGTGAGACAGGACAGGCGAACACTGAAGCTTTCTTT. Protein: CAISETGQANTEAFF. The V and J genes are TRBV10-3 and TRBJ1-1; 7 bases are shared with TRBD1. The CDR3 is 15 amino acids. After removal of 2 bases from V and 1 base from J, the junction contained 4 bases not matched to a gene. CDR1 is ENHRY, CDR2 SYGVKD, per germline.

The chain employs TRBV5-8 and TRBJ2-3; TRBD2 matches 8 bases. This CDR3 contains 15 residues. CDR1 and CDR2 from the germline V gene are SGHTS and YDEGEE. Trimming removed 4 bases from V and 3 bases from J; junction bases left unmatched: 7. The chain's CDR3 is CASSARSGRTDTQYF. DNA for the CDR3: TGTGCCAGCAGCGCTAGGAGCGGGAGAACAGATACGCAGTATTTT. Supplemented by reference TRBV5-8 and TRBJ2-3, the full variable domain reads EAGVTQSPTHLIKTRGQQATLRCSPISGHTSVYWYQQALGLGLQFLLWYDEGEERNRGNFPPRFSGRQFPNYSSELNVNALELEDSALYLCASSARSGRTDTQYFGPGTRLTVL.

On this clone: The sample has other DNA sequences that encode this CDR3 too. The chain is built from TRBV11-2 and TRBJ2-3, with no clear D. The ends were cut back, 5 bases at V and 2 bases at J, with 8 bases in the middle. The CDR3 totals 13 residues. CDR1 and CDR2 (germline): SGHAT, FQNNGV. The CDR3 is CASSPRPTDTQYF. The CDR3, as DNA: TGTGCCAGCAGCCCGCGCCCCACAGATACGCAGTATTTT.

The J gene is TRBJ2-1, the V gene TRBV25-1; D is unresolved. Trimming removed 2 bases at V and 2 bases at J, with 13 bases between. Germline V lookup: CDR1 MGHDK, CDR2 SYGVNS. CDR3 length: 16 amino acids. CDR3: CASSEAKGAPYNEQFF. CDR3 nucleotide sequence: TGTGCCAGCAGTGAAGCTAAAGGAGCGCCCTACAATGAGCAGTTCTTC.

The CDR3 region is CASSIGGRGMSSYNEQFF. The CDR3 nucleotides are TGTGCCAGTAGTATTGGGGGCCGTGGAATGAGCTCCTACAATGAGCAGTTCTTC. The rearrangement uses TRBV19 and TRBJ2-1; the D gene is possibly TRBD1 (6 bases). V lost 3 bases, J lost 0 bases, and 18 bases lay in between. The CDR3 has 18 amino acids. The germline gives CDR1 LNHDA, CDR2 SQIVND (reference sequence). The whole variable domain, remainder taken from reference TRBV19 and TRBJ2-1, is DGGITQSPKYLFRKEGQNVTLSCEQNLNHDAMYWYRQDPGQGLRLIYYSQIVNDFQKGDIAEGYSVSREKKESFPLTVTSAQKNPTAFYLCASSIGGRGMSSYNEQFFGPGTRLTVL.

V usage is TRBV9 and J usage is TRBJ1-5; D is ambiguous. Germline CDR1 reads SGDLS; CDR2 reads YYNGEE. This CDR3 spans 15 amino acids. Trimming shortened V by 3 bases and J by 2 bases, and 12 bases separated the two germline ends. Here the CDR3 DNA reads TGTGCCAGCAGCGACGGGGTAATGGGCAATCAGCCCCAGCATTTT. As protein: CASSDGVMGNQPQHF. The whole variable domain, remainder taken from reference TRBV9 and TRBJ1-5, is DSGVTQTPKHLITATGQRVTLRCSPRSGDLSVYWYQQSLDQGLQFLIQYYNGEERAKGNILERFSAQQFPDLHSELNLSSLELGDSALYFCASSDGVMGNQPQHFGDGTRLSIL.

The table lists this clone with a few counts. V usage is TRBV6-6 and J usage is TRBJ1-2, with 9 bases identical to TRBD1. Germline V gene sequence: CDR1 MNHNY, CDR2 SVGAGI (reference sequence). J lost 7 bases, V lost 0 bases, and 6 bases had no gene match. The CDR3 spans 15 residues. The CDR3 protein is CASSYSTGGLFGYTF. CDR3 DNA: TGTGCCAGCAGTTACTCGACAGGGGGATTGTTTGGCTACACCTTC.

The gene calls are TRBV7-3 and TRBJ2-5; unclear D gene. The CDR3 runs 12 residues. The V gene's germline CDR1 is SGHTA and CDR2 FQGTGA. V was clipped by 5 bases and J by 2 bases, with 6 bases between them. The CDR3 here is CASSIRQETQYF. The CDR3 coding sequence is TGTGCCAGCAGCATACGGCAAGAGACCCAGTACTTC.

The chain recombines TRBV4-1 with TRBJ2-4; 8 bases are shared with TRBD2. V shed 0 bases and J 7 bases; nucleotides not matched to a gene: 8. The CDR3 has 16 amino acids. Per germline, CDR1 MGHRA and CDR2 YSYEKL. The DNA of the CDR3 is TGCGCCAGCAGCCAAGATGTGGCGGGGGGTCGGAACATTCAGTACTTC. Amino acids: CASSQDVAGGRNIQYF.

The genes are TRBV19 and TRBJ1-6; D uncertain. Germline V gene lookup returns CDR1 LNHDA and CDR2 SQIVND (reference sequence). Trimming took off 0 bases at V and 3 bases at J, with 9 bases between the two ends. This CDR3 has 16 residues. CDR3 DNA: TGTGCCAGTAGTATAGAGTTCCGCAGCTATAATTCACCCCTCCACTTT. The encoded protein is CASSIEFRSYNSPLHF.

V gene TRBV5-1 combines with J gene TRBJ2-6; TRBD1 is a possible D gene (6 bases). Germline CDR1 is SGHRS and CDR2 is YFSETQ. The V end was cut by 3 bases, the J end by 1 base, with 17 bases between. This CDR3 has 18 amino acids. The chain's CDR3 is CASSYRNLGQSGANVLTF. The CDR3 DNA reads TGCGCCAGCAGCTACCGAAATCTTGGACAGTCTGGGGCCAACGTCCTGACTTTC.

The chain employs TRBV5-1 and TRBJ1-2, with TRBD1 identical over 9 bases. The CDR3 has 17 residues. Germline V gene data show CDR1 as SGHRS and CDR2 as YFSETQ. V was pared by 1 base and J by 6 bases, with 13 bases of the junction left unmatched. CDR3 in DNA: TGCGCCAGCAGCTTGAACCCATTAACACAGGGGGCAAATGGCTACACCTTC. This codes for CASSLNPLTQGANGYTF.